The present T cell receptor beta chain was sequenced within a study of cytomegalovirus exposure and HLA in healthy donors. Primers: 60 Vbeta forward and 13 Jbeta reverse. This table comes from immunoSEQ multiplex PCR, and its TCRdb copy is limited to in-frame clones, with some not included. Altogether roughly 100,000 clones are present, over 9% being singletons, with the ten largest covering 5% to 6.5%. Trimming removed 0 bases at V and 8 bases at J, with 10 bases between. Germline V gives CDR1 MRHNA, CDR2 SNTAGT. The CDR3 length is 13 residues. This clone has a handful of counts. The receptor's source is a man aged 35 to 55 in good health and CMV-seropositive. The chain is built from TRBV6-4 and TRBJ1-2; weak D call: TRBD1 (6 bases). Sequences were obtained from PBMCs. The CDR3 nucleotides are TGTGCCAGCAGTGACTCACAGGGAGGGGGCTACACCTTC. Translating gives CASSDSQGGGYTF.